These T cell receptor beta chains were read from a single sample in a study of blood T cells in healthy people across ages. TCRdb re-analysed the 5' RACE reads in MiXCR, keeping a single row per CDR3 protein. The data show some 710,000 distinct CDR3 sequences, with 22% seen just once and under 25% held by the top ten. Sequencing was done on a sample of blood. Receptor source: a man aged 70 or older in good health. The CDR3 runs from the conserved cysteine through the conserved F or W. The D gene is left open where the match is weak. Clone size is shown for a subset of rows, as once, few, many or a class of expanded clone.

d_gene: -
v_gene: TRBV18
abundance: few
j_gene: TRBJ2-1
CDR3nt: TGTGCCAGCTCGCCAGGGATAGATGAGCAGTTCTTC
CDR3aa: CASSPGIDEQFF

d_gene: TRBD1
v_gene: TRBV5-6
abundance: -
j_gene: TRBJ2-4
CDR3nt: TGTGCCAGCAGTTTGGGACAGAACCTAGCCAAAAACATTCAGTACTTC
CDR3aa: CASSLGQNLAKNIQYF

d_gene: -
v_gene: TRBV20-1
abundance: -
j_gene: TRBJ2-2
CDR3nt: TGCAGTGTTAACGGGCAGGCATACACCGGGGAGCTGTTTTTT
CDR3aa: CSVNGQAYTGELFF

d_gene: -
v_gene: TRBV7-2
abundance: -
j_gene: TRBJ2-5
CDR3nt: TGTGCCAGCAGCCCTAGGGTTGAGGGAGGGACCCAGTACTTC
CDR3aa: CASSPRVEGGTQYF

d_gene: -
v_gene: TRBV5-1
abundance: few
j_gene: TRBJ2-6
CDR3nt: TGCGCCAGCAGCTTGGCCGTATACTCTGGGGCCAACGTCCTGACTTTC
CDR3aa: CASSLAVYSGANVLTF

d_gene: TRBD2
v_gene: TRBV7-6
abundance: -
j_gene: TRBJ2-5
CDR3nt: TGTGCCAGCAGCATAGCGGGGGGGACCGTAGAGACCCAGTACTTC
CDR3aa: CASSIAGGTVETQYF

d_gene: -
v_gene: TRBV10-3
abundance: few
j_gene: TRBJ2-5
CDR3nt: TGTGCCATCAGTGAGTCGATAATCGAATACAGAGCCCAGTACTTC
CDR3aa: CAISESIIEYRAQYF

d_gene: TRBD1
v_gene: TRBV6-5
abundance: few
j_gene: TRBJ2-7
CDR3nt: TGTGCCAGCAGTTATTTTCAGGGGGCCTACGAGCAGTACTTC
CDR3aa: CASSYFQGAYEQYF

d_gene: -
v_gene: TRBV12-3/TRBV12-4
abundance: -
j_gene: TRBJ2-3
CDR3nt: TGTGCCAGCAGCCCGCAGGCAGTGACAGGAGATACGCAGTATTTT
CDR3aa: CASSPQAVTGDTQYF

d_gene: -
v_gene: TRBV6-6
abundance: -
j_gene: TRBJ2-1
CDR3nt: TGTGCCAGCACTCCCCGGGGGCAAGAAGGGTACAATGAGCAGTTCTTC
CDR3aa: CASTPRGQEGYNEQFF

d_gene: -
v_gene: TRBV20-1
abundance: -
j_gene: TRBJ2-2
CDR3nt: TGCAGTGCCAGTCCGAAGAACACCGGGGAGCTGTTTTTT
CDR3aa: CSASPKNTGELFF

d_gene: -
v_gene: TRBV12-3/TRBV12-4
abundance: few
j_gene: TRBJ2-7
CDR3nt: TGTGCCAACAGTTTAAAGACAACCTACGAGCAGTACTTC
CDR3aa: CANSLKTTYEQYF

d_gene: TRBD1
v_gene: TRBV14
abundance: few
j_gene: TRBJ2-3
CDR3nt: TGTGCCAGCAGCCAAGTGACAGGGGTTACGCAGTATTTT
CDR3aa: CASSQVTGVTQYF

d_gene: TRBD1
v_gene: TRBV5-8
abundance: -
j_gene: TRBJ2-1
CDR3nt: TGTGCCAGCAGCTTGTGGGACAGGGGGTTCGGTGAGCAGTTCTTC
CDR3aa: CASSLWDRGFGEQFF

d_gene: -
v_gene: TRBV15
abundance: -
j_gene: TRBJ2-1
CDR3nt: TGTGCCACCAGCAGAGGGGGGCCGGGAAATGAGCAGTTCTTC
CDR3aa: CATSRGGPGNEQFF

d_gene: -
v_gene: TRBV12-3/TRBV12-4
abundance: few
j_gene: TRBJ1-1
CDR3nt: TGTGCCAGCAGTTTAGCGTTTAGGGGAACTGAAGCTTTCTTT
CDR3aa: CASSLAFRGTEAFF

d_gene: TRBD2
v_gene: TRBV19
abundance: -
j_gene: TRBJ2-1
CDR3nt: TGTGCCAGTAGTCCCCCCGGCGGGAGATGGAATGAGCAGTTCTTC
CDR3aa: CASSPPGGRWNEQFF

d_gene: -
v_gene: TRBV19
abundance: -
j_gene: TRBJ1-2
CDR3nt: TGTGCCTCCTGGCAGGGGTTTATTGGCTACACCTTC
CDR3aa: CASWQGFIGYTF

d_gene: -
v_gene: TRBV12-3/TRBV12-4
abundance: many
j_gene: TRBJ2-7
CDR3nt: TGTGCCAGCAGTTTCTTGGCTGGCTCCTACGAGCAGTACTTC
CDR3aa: CASSFLAGSYEQYF

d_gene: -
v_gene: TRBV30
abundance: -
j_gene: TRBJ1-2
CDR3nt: TGTGCCTGGAGTGCCGGGGCTTATGGCTACACCTTC
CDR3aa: CAWSAGAYGYTF

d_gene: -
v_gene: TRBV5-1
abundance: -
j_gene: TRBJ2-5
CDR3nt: TGCGCCAGCAGCTTTTCGACTACGTACCAAGAGACCCAGTACTTC
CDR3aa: CASSFSTTYQETQYF

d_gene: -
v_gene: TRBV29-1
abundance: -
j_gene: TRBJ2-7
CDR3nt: TGCAGCGTTGGGGGGAATTACTACGAGCAGTACTTC
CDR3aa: CSVGGNYYEQYF

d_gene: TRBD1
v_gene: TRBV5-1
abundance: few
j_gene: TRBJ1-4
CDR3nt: TGCGCCAGCAGCTTGGCCGCGAAAACAGGGGGAGGTGAAAAACTGTTTTTT
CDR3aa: CASSLAAKTGGGEKLFF

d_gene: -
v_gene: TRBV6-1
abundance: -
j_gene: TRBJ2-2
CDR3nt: TGTGCCAGCAGCGACGGCCTGAGGGGCGCGAACACCGGGGAGCTGTTTTTT
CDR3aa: CASSDGLRGANTGELFF

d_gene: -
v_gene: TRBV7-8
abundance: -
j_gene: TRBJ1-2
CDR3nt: TGTGCCAGCAGCTTAGTTGTGGGATCTAACTATGGCTACACCTTC
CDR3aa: CASSLVVGSNYGYTF

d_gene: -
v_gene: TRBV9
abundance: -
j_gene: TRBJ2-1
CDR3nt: TGTGCCAGCAGCGTAGAGCCTAGACCCAATGAGCAGTTCTTC
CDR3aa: CASSVEPRPNEQFF

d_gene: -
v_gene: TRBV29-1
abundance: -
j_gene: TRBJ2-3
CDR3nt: TGCAGCGTTGAGACAGATTTATCAGATACGCAGTATTTT
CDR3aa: CSVETDLSDTQYF

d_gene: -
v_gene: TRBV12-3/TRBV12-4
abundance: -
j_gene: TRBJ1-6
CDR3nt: TGTGCCAGCAGTTCCCTACCAGGGAACTCCTATAATTCACCCCTCCACTTT
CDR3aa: CASSSLPGNSYNSPLHF

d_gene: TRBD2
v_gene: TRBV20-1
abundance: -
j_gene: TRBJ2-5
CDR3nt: TGCAGTGCTAGAGATCAGCGGCTAGCGGAAGAGACCCAGTACTTC
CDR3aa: CSARDQRLAEETQYF

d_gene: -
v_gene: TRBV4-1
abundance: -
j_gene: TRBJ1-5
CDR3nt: TGCGCCAGCAGCCAAGACCACGTAAGGGGATATCAGCCCCAGCATTTT
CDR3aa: CASSQDHVRGYQPQHF

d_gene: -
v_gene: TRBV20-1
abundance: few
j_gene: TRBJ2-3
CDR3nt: TGCAGTGCGCCTAGTACGGGCACAGATACGCAGTATTTT
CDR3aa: CSAPSTGTDTQYF

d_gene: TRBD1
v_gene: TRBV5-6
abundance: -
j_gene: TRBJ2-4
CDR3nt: TGTGCCAGCAGCTTCTATGGGACAGGGGGCTACTTAGCCAAAAACATTCAGTACTTC
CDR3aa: CASSFYGTGGYLAKNIQYF

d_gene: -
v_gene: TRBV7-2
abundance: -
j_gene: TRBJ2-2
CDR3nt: TGTGCCAGCAGCTTAGAACAGGTTGCGAACACCGGGGAGCTGTTTTTT
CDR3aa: CASSLEQVANTGELFF

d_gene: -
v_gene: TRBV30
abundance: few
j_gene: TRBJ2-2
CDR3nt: TGTGCCTGGATCAGAGGGGCTAGCCCAAACACCGGGGAGCTGTTTTTT
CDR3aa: CAWIRGASPNTGELFF

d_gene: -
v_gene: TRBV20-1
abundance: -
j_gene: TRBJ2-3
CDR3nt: TGCAGTGCTGCTCAGGGACCGACAGATACGCAGTATTTT
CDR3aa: CSAAQGPTDTQYF

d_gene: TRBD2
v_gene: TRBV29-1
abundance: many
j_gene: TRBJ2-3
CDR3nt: TGCAGCGTTGAAGACTCCCCGGGAGGTGACACAGATACGCAGTATTTT
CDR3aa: CSVEDSPGGDTDTQYF

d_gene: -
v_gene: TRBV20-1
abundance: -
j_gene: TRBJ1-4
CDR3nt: TGCAGTGCTAGAGATATCATGGGTGAAAAACTGTTTTTT
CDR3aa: CSARDIMGEKLFF

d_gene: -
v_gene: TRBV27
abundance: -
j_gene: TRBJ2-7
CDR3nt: TGTGCCAGCAGTTTTTGGGGACCGATAAGTTCTGACCCTAGGCTCTACGAGCAGTACTTC
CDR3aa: CASSFWGPISSDPRLYEQYF

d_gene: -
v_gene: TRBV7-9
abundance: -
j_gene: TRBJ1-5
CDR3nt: TGTGCCAGCAGCTCTGCTGGGCCCGATCAGCCCCAGCATTTT
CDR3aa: CASSSAGPDQPQHF

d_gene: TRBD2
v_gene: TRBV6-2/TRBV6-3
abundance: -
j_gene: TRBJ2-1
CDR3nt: TGTGCCAGCAGGATGAGCGGGGGTTCCTACAATGAGCAGTTCTTC
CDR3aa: CASRMSGGSYNEQFF

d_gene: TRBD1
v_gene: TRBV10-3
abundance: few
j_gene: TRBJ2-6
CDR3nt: TGTGCCATCAGGGACAGGGTTGGGGCCAACGTCCTGACTTTC
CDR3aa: CAIRDRVGANVLTF

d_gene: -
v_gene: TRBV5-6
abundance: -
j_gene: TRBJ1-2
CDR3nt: TGTGCCAGCAGCTTGGATCATGGCTACACCTTC
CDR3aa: CASSLDHGYTF

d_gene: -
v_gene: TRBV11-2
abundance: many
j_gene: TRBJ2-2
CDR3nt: TGTGCCAGCAGCTTAAACAGGGACACCGGGGAGCTGTTTTTT
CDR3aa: CASSLNRDTGELFF

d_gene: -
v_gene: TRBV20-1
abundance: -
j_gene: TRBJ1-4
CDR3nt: TGCAGTGCTAGAGATCTGGAAAAACTGTTTTTT
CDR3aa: CSARDLEKLFF

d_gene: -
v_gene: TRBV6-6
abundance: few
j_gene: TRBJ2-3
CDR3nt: TGTGCCAGCAGTTCCCTGGACAGTAATACGCAGTATTTT
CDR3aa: CASSSLDSNTQYF

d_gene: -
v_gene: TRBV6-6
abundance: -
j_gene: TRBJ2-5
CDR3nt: TGTGCCAGCAGTTTTGACGGCCAAGAGACCCAGTACTTC
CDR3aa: CASSFDGQETQYF

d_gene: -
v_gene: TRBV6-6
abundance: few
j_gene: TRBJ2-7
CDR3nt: TGTGCCAGCAGCACCCCTACTCGGGGCTACGAGCAGTACTTC
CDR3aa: CASSTPTRGYEQYF

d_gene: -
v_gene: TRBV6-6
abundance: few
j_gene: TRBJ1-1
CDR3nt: TGTGCCAGCATTCGGCCCGGGGGGAACACTGAAGCTTTCTTT
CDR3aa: CASIRPGGNTEAFF

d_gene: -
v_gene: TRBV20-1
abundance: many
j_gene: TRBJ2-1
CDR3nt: TGCAGTGCTCCTAAAGCGGCGGTAAGCTACAATGAGCAGTTCTTC
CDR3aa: CSAPKAAVSYNEQFF

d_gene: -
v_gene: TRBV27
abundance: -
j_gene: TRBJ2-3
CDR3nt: TGTGCCAGCAGGCCGTACGGCGGCACAGATACGCAGTATTTT
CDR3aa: CASRPYGGTDTQYF

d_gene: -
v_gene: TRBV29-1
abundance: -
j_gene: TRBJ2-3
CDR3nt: TGCAGCGTTGAAGATTGGAGGGCTCCAGATACGCAGTATTTT
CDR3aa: CSVEDWRAPDTQYF

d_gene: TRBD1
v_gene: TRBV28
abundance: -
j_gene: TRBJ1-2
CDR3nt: TGTGCCAGCAGTTTAGGGGCCAGGGGGCGAAACTATGGCTACACCTTC
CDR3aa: CASSLGARGRNYGYTF

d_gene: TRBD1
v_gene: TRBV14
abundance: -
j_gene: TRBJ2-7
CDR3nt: TGTGCCAGCAGCCAAGATACAGGACAGGGGGCCTACGAGCAGTACTTC
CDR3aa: CASSQDTGQGAYEQYF

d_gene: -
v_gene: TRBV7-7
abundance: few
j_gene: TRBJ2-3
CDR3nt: TGTGCCAGCAGTCTAGCTGGTGGTACGCAGTATTTT
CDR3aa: CASSLAGGTQYF

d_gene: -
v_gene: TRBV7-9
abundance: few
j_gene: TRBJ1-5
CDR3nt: TGTGCCAGCAGCGCCGGGACGGATAGCAATCAGCCCCAGCATTTT
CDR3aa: CASSAGTDSNQPQHF